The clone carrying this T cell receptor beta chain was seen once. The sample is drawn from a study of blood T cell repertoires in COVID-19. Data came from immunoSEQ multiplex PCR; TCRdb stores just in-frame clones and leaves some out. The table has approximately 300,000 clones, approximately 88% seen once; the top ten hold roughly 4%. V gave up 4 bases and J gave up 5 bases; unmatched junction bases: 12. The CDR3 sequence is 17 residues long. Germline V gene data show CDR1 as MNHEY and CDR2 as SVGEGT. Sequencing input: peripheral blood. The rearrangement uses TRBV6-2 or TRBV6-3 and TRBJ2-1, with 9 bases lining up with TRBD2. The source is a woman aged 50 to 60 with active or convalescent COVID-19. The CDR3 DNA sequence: TGTGCCAGCAGTTCCCCCCGCCTGTTAGCGGGAGACAATGAGCAGTTCTTC. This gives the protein CASSSPRLLAGDNEQFF.